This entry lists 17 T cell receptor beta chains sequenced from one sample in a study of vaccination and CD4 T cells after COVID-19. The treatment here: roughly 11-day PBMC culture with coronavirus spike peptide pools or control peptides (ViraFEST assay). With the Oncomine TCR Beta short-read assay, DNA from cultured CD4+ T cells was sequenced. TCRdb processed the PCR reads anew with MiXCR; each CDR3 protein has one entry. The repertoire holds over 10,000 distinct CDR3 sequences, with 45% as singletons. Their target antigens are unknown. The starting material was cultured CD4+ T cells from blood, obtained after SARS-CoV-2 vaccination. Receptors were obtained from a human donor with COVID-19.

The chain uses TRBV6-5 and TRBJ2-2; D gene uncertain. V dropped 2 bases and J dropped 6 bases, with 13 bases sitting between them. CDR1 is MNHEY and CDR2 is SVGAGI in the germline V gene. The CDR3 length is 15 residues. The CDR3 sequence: CASSYEGPFSGELFF. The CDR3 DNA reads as TGTGCCAGCAGTTACGAAGGCCCCTTTTCCGGGGAGCTGTTTTTT.

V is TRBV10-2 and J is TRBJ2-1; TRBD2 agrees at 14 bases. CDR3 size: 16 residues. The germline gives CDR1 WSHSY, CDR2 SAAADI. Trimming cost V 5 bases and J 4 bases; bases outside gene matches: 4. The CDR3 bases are TGCGCCAGCAGTCGGACTAGCGGGGGGATATACAATGAGCAGTTCTTC. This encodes CASSRTSGGIYNEQFF.

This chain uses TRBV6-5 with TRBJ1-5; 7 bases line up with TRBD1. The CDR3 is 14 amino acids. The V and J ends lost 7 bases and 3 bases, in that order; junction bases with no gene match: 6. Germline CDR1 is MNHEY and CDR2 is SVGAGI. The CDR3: CASMLQGPNQPQHF. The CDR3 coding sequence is TGTGCCAGCATGTTACAGGGGCCCAATCAGCCCCAGCATTTT.

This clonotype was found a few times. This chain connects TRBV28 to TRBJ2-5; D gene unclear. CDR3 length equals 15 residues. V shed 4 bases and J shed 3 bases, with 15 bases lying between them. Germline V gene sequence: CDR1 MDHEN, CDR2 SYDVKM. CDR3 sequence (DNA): TGTGCCAGCAGTTCCCCGGTCATGGGAAAAGAGACCCAGTACTTC. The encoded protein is CASSSPVMGKETQYF.

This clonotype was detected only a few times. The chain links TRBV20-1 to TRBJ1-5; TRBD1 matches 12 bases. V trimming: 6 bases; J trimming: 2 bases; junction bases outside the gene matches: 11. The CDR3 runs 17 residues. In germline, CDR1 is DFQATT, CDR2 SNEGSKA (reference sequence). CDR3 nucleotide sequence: TGCAGTGCATGGAGGGGGACAGGGGGCACGGGCAATCAGCCCCAGCATTTT. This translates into CSAWRGTGGTGNQPQHF.

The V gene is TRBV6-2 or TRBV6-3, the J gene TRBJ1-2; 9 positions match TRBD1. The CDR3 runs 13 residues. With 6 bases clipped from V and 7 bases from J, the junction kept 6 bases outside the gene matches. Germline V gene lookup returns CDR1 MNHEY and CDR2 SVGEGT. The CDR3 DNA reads TGTGCCAGCAGAACAGGGGGCTCTGGTGGCTACACCTTC. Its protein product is CASRTGGSGGYTF.

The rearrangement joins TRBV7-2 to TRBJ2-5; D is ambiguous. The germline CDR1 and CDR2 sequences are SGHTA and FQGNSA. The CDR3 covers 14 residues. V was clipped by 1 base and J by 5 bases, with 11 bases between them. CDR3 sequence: CASSLDGRAETQYF. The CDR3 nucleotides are TGTGCCAGCAGCTTAGACGGACGTGCGGAGACCCAGTACTTC.

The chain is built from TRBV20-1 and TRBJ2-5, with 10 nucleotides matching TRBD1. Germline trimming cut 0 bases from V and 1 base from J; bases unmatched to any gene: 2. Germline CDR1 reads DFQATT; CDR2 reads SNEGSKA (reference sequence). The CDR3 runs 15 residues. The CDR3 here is CSARDRDRGQETQYF. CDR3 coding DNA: TGCAGTGCTAGAGATCGGGACAGGGGCCAAGAGACCCAGTACTTC.

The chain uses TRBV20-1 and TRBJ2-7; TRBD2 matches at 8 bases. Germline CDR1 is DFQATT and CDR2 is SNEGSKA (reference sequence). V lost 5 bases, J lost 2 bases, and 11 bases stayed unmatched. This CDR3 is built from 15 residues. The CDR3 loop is CSAEMPIAGTYEQYF. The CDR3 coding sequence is TGCAGTGCTGAAATGCCGATAGCGGGGACCTACGAGCAGTACTTC.

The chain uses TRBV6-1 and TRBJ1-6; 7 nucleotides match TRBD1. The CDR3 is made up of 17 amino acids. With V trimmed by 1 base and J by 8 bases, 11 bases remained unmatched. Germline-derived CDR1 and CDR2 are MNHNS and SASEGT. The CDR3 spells CASSEGTATGKYSPLHF. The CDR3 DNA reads TGTGCCAGCAGTGAAGGCACCGCGACAGGGAAATATTCACCCCTCCACTTT.

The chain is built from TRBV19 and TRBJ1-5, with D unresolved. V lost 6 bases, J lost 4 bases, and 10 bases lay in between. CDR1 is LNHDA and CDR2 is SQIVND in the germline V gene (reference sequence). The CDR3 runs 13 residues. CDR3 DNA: TGTGCCAGTAGAGCGGGCCTTAATCAGCCCCAGCATTTT. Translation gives CASRAGLNQPQHF.

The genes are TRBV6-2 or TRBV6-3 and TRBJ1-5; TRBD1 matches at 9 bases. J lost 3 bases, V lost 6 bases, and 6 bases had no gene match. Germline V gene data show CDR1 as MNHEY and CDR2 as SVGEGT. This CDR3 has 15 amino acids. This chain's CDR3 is CASSTDRGINQPQHF. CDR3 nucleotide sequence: TGTGCCAGCAGCACCGACAGGGGGATCAATCAGCCCCAGCATTTT.

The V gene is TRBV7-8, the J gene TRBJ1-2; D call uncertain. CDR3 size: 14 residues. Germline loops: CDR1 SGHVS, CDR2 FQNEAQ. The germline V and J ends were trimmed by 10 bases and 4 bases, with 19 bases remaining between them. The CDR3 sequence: CATTLEARIYGYTF. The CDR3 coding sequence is TGTGCCACCACCCTAGAGGCCAGAATCTATGGCTACACCTTC.

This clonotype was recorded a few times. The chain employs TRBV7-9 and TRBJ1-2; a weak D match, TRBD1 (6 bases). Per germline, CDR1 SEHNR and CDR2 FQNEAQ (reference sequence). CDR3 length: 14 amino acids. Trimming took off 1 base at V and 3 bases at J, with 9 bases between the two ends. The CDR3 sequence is CASSLVSGDYGYTF. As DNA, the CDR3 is TGTGCCAGCAGCTTAGTGTCAGGGGACTATGGCTACACCTTC.

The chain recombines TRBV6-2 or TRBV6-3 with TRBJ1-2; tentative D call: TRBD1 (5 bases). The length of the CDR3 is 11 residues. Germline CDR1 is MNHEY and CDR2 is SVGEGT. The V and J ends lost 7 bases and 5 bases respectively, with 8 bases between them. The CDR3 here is CASTGVYGYTF. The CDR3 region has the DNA TGTGCCAGCACGGGGGTTTATGGCTACACCTTC.

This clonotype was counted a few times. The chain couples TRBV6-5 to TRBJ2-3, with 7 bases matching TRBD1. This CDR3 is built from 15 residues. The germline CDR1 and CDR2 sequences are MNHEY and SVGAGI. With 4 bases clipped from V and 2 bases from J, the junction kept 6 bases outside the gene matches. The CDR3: CASSLGQTSTDTQYF. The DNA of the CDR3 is TGTGCCAGCAGTTTGGGACAGACATCCACAGATACGCAGTATTTT.

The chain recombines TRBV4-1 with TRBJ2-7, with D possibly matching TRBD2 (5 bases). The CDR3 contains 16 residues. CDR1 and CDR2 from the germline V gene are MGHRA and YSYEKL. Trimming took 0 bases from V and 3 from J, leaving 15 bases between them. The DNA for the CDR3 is TGCGCCAGCAGCCAAGAAAGGGCTTCGGAGGTCTACGAGCAGTACTTC. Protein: CASSQERASEVYEQYF.